One and the same sample provided the 29 T cell receptor beta chains below, sequenced in a study of blood T cells in healthy people across ages. With a J-beta primer mix and a sample-barcoded 5' primer, a second PCR ran roughly 6 to 11 cycles. TCRdb ran MiXCR on the 5' RACE reads and lists one entry per CDR3 protein. The sample has about 800,000 distinct CDR3 sequences; roughly 25% are singletons. These data also formed part of another study, on T cells of mothers and their children.

Sequencing used blood. These receptors were collected from a boy between 5 and 17 years old in good health.

The rearrangement joins TRBV6-2 or TRBV6-3 to TRBJ1-1, with a possible D match to TRBD1 (5 bases). This CDR3 is 14 amino acids long. Germline V lookup: CDR1 MNHEY, CDR2 SVGEGT. V was shortened by 5 bases and J by 3 bases, with 13 bases between the two germline ends. CDR3: CASSDPTDHTEAFF. CDR3 in DNA: TGTGCCAGCAGTGACCCGACAGACCACACTGAAGCTTTCTTT.

The chain recombines TRBV7-8 with TRBJ2-2, with 13 bases aligning to TRBD2. The V gene's germline CDR1 is SGHVS and CDR2 FQNEAQ. This CDR3 comprises 17 residues. The V and J ends lost 5 bases and 6 bases, in that order; junction bases with no gene match: 9. The CDR3 sequence: CASSGAGLAGSAGELFF. DNA for the CDR3: TGTGCCAGCAGCGGCGCGGGACTAGCGGGATCGGCCGGGGAGCTGTTTTTT.

This clonotype was seen a few times. V usage is TRBV29-1 and J usage is TRBJ1-1; tentatively, D is TRBD1 (5 bases). Between the trimmed V and J ends, which lost 8 bases and 3 bases, there was a span of 7 bases. This CDR3 spans 10 amino acids. Germline V gene sequence: CDR1 SQVTM, CDR2 ANQGSEA. The DNA for the CDR3 is TGCAGCTGGGGGGACACTGAAGCTTTCTTT. Translating gives CSWGDTEAFF.

This chain uses TRBV6-2 or TRBV6-3 with TRBJ2-1; D assignment may be TRBD1 or TRBD2 (6 bases each). The CDR3 totals 11 residues. Germline loops: CDR1 MNHEY, CDR2 SVGEGT. V shed 8 bases and J shed 9 bases, with 11 bases lying between them. Here the CDR3 reads CASGRGGEQFF. The CDR3 nucleotides are TGTGCCAGCGGCAGGGGAGGTGAGCAGTTCTTC.

V gene TRBV11-1 combines with J gene TRBJ2-3, with no clear D. This CDR3 region has 21 residues. Between the trimmed V and J ends, which lost 1 base and 0 bases, there was a span of 26 bases. Germline V lookup: CDR1 SGHAT, CDR2 FQDESV (reference sequence). CDR3 residues: CASSLVFSSGPVDSSTDTQYF. The CDR3 nucleotides read TGTGCCAGCAGCTTAGTTTTTAGCAGTGGCCCCGTTGACTCTAGCACAGATACGCAGTATTTT.

This clonotype occurred a few times. The chain employs TRBV7-9 and TRBJ2-7; 7 bases map to TRBD1. The CDR3 runs 12 residues. Germline V lookup: CDR1 SEHNR, CDR2 FQNEAQ (reference sequence). J was trimmed by 6 bases and V by 5 bases; bases with no gene match: 4. CDR3 in DNA: TGTGCCAGCAGCGGGACAGCTAGCGAGCAGTACTTC. Its protein product is CASSGTASEQYF.

In this sample, this clonotype turned up once. The chain carries TRBV19 and TRBJ2-1; 7 positions agree with TRBD2. Germline V gene lookup returns CDR1 LNHDA and CDR2 SQIVND (reference sequence). The CDR3 sequence is 13 residues long. V was pared by 3 bases and J by 14 bases, with 10 bases of the junction left unmatched. The CDR3 region is CASSISRSGEEFF. The CDR3 region has the DNA TGTGCCAGTAGTATCTCCAGAAGCGGGGAGGAGTTCTTC.

This clonotype was counted between two and nine times. The genes are TRBV20-1 and TRBJ2-7; 10 nucleotides align to TRBD1. Germline values: CDR1 DFQATT, CDR2 SNEGSKA (reference sequence). V was clipped by 3 bases and J by 6 bases; unmatched bases: 11. The length of the CDR3 is 15 residues. The CDR3 loop reads CSASSHDRGRIEQYF. The CDR3 region has the DNA TGCAGTGCTAGTTCACACGACAGGGGGCGAATCGAGCAGTACTTC.

The chain joins TRBV4-3 to TRBJ2-5; D is perhaps TRBD1 (6 bases). From germline, CDR1 is LGHNA and CDR2 YSLEER. This CDR3 contains 14 residues. Trimming shortened V by 0 bases and J by 11 bases, and 16 bases separated the two germline ends. The CDR3 coding sequence is TGCGCCAGCAGCCAAGATCTTTGGGGGCCAGAGCAGTACTTC. Residues: CASSQDLWGPEQYF.

The chain recombines TRBV20-1 with TRBJ2-3; 7 bases align to TRBD1. Germline V lookup: CDR1 DFQATT, CDR2 SNEGSKA (reference sequence). Trimming removed 4 bases from V and 5 bases from J; junction bases left unmatched: 12. The CDR3 totals 15 residues. CDR3 sequence: CSANPSRGRVDTQYF. The CDR3, as DNA: TGCAGTGCTAACCCATCAAGGGGGCGGGTAGATACGCAGTATTTT.

The V call is TRBV7-2, the J call TRBJ2-5; TRBD1 or TRBD2 may be the D gene (5 bases each). The CDR3 totals 15 residues. Trimming cost V 4 bases and J 5 bases, with 17 bases left between them. Germline loops: CDR1 SGHTA, CDR2 FQGNSA. The CDR3 DNA is TGTGCCAGCAGCTCGCGATGGACAAGGGAGGAGACCCAGTACTTC. Its protein product is CASSSRWTREETQYF.

The rearrangement uses TRBV20-1 and TRBJ1-1; D may be TRBD1 (5 bases). The CDR3 length is 13 residues. CDR1 and CDR2 (germline): DFQATT, SNEGSKA (reference sequence). Trimming removed 1 base at V and 5 bases at J, with 11 bases between. The CDR3 loop reads CSARVGGDTEAFF. The CDR3 nucleotides read TGCAGTGCTAGAGTAGGAGGGGATACTGAAGCTTTCTTT.

V is TRBV6-2 or TRBV6-3 and J is TRBJ2-5; the match to TRBD1 covers 7 bases. Germline values: CDR1 MNHEY, CDR2 SVGEGT. The CDR3 sequence is 15 residues long. The V gene end was trimmed by 0 bases and the J gene end by 5 bases; junction bases not matched to a gene: 6. CDR3 protein: CASSYSIQGRETQYF. The CDR3, as DNA: TGTGCCAGCAGTTACTCGATACAGGGGCGGGAGACCCAGTACTTC.

The table lists this clonotype with many counts. The V call is TRBV29-1, the J call TRBJ2-7; possibly TRBD1 for D (5 bases). The CDR3 is 12 residues long. The germline gives CDR1 SQVTM, CDR2 ANQGSEA. Trimming cost V 3 bases and J 3 bases, with 9 bases left between them. The CDR3, as DNA: TGCAGCGTTGACGGCCAGGGCTACGAGCAGTACTTC. Translated, it gives CSVDGQGYEQYF.

This clonotype was detected a few times. DNA of the CDR3: TGCGCCAGCAGCCAAGATACAGGGGGTCCCTACGAGCAGTACTTC. Its translation is CASSQDTGGPYEQYF. The J gene is TRBJ2-5, the V gene TRBV4-3; 8 nucleotides match TRBD1. The end of the DNA aligns better with TRBJ2-7, so the J call may be wrong. The CDR3 has 15 amino acids. Germline CDR1 LGHNA, CDR2 YSLEER.

This chain uses TRBV19 with TRBJ2-7; D perhaps matches TRBD1 (5 bases). V was trimmed by 5 bases and J by 3 bases, leaving 14 bases between them. CDR3 length: 14 amino acids. Germline V gene sequence: CDR1 LNHDA, CDR2 SQIVND (reference sequence). CDR3 sequence: CASSGAAGDYEQYF. The CDR3 DNA sequence: TGTGCCAGTAGTGGGGCGGCCGGTGACTACGAGCAGTACTTC. Complete variable domain (other parts from reference TRBV19 and TRBJ2-7): DGGITQSPKYLFRKEGQNVTLSCEQNLNHDAMYWYRQDPGQGLRLIYYSQIVNDFQKGDIAEGYSVSREKKESFPLTVTSAQKNPTAFYLCASSGAAGDYEQYFGPGTRLTVT.

This chain uses TRBV7-2 with TRBJ2-7; no reliable D call. Germline V gene data show CDR1 as SGHTA and CDR2 as FQGNSA. The CDR3 extends over 14 amino acids. Trimming removed 3 bases at V and 3 bases at J, with 12 bases between. The DNA of the CDR3 is TGTGCCAGCAGCTTCTCCCCATCTGGCTACGAGCAGTACTTC. This encodes CASSFSPSGYEQYF.

This clonotype has a count of ten or more. The chain recombines TRBV28 with TRBJ2-3; no clear D gene. Germline V gene sequence: CDR1 MDHEN, CDR2 SYDVKM. V was clipped by 3 bases and J by 4 bases, with 5 bases between them. This CDR3 has 12 amino acids. CDR3 residues: CASSFRADTQYF. In DNA form, the CDR3 reads TGTGCCAGCAGTTTTAGAGCAGATACGCAGTATTTT. The full variable domain, in which reference TRBV28 and TRBJ2-3 provide the parts outside the CDR3, is DVKVTQSSRYLVKRTGEKVFLECVQDMDHENMFWYRQDPGLGLRLIYFSYDVKMKEKGDIPEGYSVSREKKERFSLILESASTNQTSMYLCASSFRADTQYFGPGTRLTVL.

This clonotype has a single count. V usage is TRBV4-3 and J usage is TRBJ2-7; a possible D gene is TRBD1 (5 bases). The CDR3 has 16 residues. V was cut by 1 base and J by 2 bases, with 15 bases left in between. Germline CDR1 LGHNA, CDR2 YSLEER. The DNA of the CDR3 is TGCGCCAGCAGCCAAGTATCAGGGTCCTTTACCTACGAGCAGTACTTC. This translates into CASSQVSGSFTYEQYF.

This clonotype was seen only a few times. The chain links TRBV7-9 to TRBJ1-3; unclear D gene. V lost 5 bases and J 0 bases, leaving 5 bases between the germline ends. Per the germline V gene, CDR1 is SEHNR and CDR2 is FQNEAQ (reference sequence). The CDR3 runs to 13 residues. DNA for the CDR3: TGTGCCAGCAGCATTTACTCTGGAAACACCATATATTTT. It codes for CASSIYSGNTIYF.

The chain links TRBV19 to TRBJ2-2, with 8 nucleotides matching TRBD1. J was trimmed by 7 bases and V by 7 bases; bases with no gene match: 20. The germline CDR1 and CDR2 sequences are LNHDA and SQIVND (reference sequence). This CDR3 has 18 amino acids. The CDR3 here is CASMQGARSPTSDGELFF. The CDR3 coding sequence is TGTGCCAGTATGCAGGGGGCGCGTTCCCCAACTAGTGACGGGGAGCTGTTTTTT.

The J gene is TRBJ1-2, the V gene TRBV7-6; TRBD1 is a possible D gene (5 bases). The CDR3 consists of 13 residues. Germline lookup yields CDR1 SGHVS and CDR2 FNYEAQ. Trimming took 3 bases from V and 7 from J, leaving 12 bases between them. The chain's CDR3 is CASSFFGGVGYTF. CDR3 sequence (DNA): TGTGCCAGCAGCTTTTTTGGGGGAGTTGGCTACACCTTC.

The chain combines TRBV11-2 with TRBJ1-6; the D is unclear. The CDR3 has 13 amino acids. With 2 bases removed from V and 11 bases from J, the gap between germline ends came to 10 bases. Germline-derived CDR1 and CDR2 are SGHAT and FQNNGV. The CDR3 coding sequence is TGTGCCAGCAGCTTATTGCAAGGCGCACCCCTCCACTTT. It codes for CASSLLQGAPLHF.

This clonotype was detected a few times. The V call is TRBV20-1, the J call TRBJ2-3; D is possibly TRBD1 or TRBD2 (5 bases each). Between the trimmed V and J ends, which lost 3 bases and 3 bases, there was a span of 16 bases. This CDR3 is built from 15 residues. CDR1 is DFQATT, CDR2 SNEGSKA, per germline (reference sequence). The CDR3 spells CSASIRGRRTDTQYF. In DNA, the CDR3 is TGCAGTGCTAGCATTCGGGGACGTCGAACAGATACGCAGTATTTT.

The J gene is TRBJ1-5, the V gene TRBV12-3 or TRBV12-4; 11 bases match TRBD1. V lost 8 bases to trimming and J lost 1 base; unmatched junction nucleotides: 7. The CDR3 consists of 16 residues. The DNA of the CDR3 is TGTGCCAGCGGCCTTGGGACAGGGGGGAGCAATCAGCCCCAGCATTTT. Translation gives CASGLGTGGSNQPQHF.

This clonotype has more than one count but fewer than ten. The CDR3 region is CASSPLRQYF. DNA of the CDR3: TGTGCCAGCAGCCCGCTCCGTCAGTACTTC. The chain uses TRBV3-2 and TRBJ2-4. TRBV3-2 is reported as a pseudogene. This CDR3 contains 10 residues.

The chain links TRBV29-1 to TRBJ1-4, with D perhaps matching TRBD1 (5 bases). The ends were cut back, 6 bases at V and 4 bases at J, with 18 bases in the middle. Germline-derived CDR1 and CDR2 are SQVTM and ANQGSEA. CDR3 size: 15 residues. CDR3 bases: TGCAGCGTGATTGAGAGCCGACAGAATAATGAAAAACTGTTTTTT. This sequence encodes CSVIESRQNNEKLFF.

CDR3 residues: CSASPTGLNEKLFF. The CDR3 nucleotides are TGCAGTGCTAGCCCCACGGGACTAAATGAAAAACTGTTTTTT. The rearrangement joins TRBV20-1 to TRBJ1-4, with D tentatively TRBD1 (5 bases). The V and J ends lost 3 bases and 5 bases respectively, with 13 bases between them. The CDR3 loop spans 14 amino acids. Germline-derived CDR1 and CDR2 are DFQATT and SNEGSKA (reference sequence).

This sequence joins TRBV28 and TRBJ2-1; 13 bases align to TRBD2. Germline V CDR1 and CDR2: MDHEN, SYDVKM. V was clipped by 3 bases and J by 8 bases; unmatched bases: 7. The CDR3 totals 16 residues. The CDR3 nucleotides read TGTGCCAGCAGTTTTGGGGGGACTAGCGGGAATGATGAGCAGTTCTTC. This translates into CASSFGGTSGNDEQFF.